The clone carrying this T cell receptor beta chain was recorded many times. Antigen: not known. Trimming cost V 5 bases and J 4 bases; bases outside gene matches: 10. Germline CDR1 is DFQATT and CDR2 is SNEGSKA (reference sequence). This CDR3 region has 15 residues. These data come from a study of early T cells in non-severe SARS-CoV-2 infection. At the level of the study: Sequenced bulk RNA came from whole blood that was unsorted, and chains were unpaired. Study-level points and caveats: CD4 and private specificities were missed by VDJdb matching, which favored anti-spike CD8 responses.

One entry per CDR3 protein, called by TCRdb with MiXCR from the 5' RACE reads. The sample yields tens of thousands of distinct CDR3 sequences, about 5.3% seen once. V is TRBV20-1 and J is TRBJ1-4; TRBD1 matches at 7 bases. The sample consisted of whole blood. The sequence was collected from an adult who was a healthcare worker with PCR-confirmed SARS-CoV-2 infection or an uninfected control (not recorded which). The DNA for the CDR3 is TGCAGTGCTGCGACTCCGGGACAGATTAATGAAAAACTGTTTTTT. It yields the protein CSAATPGQINEKLFF.